These 20 T cell receptor beta chains share one sample of origin, sequenced in a study of cytotoxic CD8 clonotypes in ibrutinib-treated CLL. Libraries were prepared by immunoSEQ multiplex PCR; TCRdb keeps only in-frame clonotypes and omits some of them. Here the sample spans approximately 200,000 clones, approximately 72% being singletons. The sample in question was PBMCs, obtained after 24 months of ibrutinib treatment. The receptors stem from a human donor with chronic lymphocytic leukemia.

The chain has TRBV7-9 and TRBJ2-1; D is undetermined. This CDR3 spans 14 amino acids. The germline V gene encodes CDR1 SEHNR and CDR2 FQNEAQ (reference sequence). V was shortened by 0 bases and J by 6 bases, with 9 bases between the two germline ends. In DNA form, the CDR3 reads TGTGCCAGCAGCTTAGCGGGTGGCGTCAATGAGCAGTTCTTC. Its protein product is CASSLAGGVNEQFF. The full variable domain, its missing parts supplied by reference TRBV7-9 and TRBJ2-1, is DTGVSQNPRHKITKRGQNVTFRCDPISEHNRLYWYRQTLGQGPEFLTYFQNEAQLEKSRLLSDRFSAERPKGSFSTLEIQRTEQGDSAMYLCASSLAGGVNEQFFGPGTRLTVL.

The V and J genes are TRBV5-1 and TRBJ2-7, with D perhaps TRBD2 (5 bases). The V gene lost 0 bases and the J gene lost 2 bases, with 18 bases spanning the gap. Germline loops: CDR1 SGHRS, CDR2 YFSETQ. This CDR3 contains 17 residues. The CDR3 coding sequence is TGCGCCAGCAGCTTGGGACGTATGGCTAGCTTTCCCTACGAGCAGTACTTC. This gives the protein CASSLGRMASFPYEQYF.

The chain recombines TRBV5-4 with TRBJ1-3; D is perhaps TRBD1 (5 bases). CDR1 and CDR2 (germline): SGHNT, YYREEE (reference sequence). CDR3 length equals 15 residues. Trimming took 0 bases from V and 4 from J, leaving 11 bases between them. In DNA form, the CDR3 reads TGTGCCAGCAGCTTGGAGAGGGGATCGGGAAACACCATATATTTT. It encodes CASSLERGSGNTIYF.

The V and J genes are TRBV19 and TRBJ2-1; 15 bases line up with TRBD2. The V and J ends lost 4 bases and 5 bases, in that order; junction bases with no gene match: 6. The CDR3 is 17 amino acids. The germline V gene has CDR1 LNHDA and CDR2 SQIVND (reference sequence). In DNA form, the CDR3 reads TGTGCCAGTAGTAAAAGGACTAGCGGGAGGGGGGACAATGAGCAGTTCTTC. Its protein is CASSKRTSGRGDNEQFF.

The rearrangement joins TRBV5-5 to TRBJ2-2; perhaps TRBD2 as D (5 bases). Deletions cut 4 bases from V and 4 bases from J, with 11 bases between. The CDR3 sequence is 14 residues long. The V gene's germline CDR1 is SGHKS and CDR2 YYEKEE (reference sequence). CDR3 DNA: TGTGCCAGCAGCCTTGCGGAGGCCACCGGGGAGCTGTTTTTT. It yields the protein CASSLAEATGELFF.

The rearrangement links TRBV19 to TRBJ2-1; TRBD2 aligns across 7 bases. V dropped 1 base and J dropped 1; count of bases not matched to a gene: 4. The germline V gene has CDR1 LNHDA and CDR2 SQIVND (reference sequence). The CDR3 consists of 16 residues. CDR3 nucleotide sequence: TGTGCCAGTAGTATAGCCCTAGCGGCGTCCTACAATGAGCAGTTCTTC. Protein product: CASSIALAASYNEQFF.

The V and J genes are TRBV5-1 and TRBJ2-5, with 7 positions matching TRBD2. The length of the CDR3 is 13 residues. Trimming cost V 8 bases and J 4 bases; bases outside gene matches: 8. Germline V CDR1 and CDR2: SGHRS, YFSETQ. The CDR3 DNA sequence: TGCGCCAGTCGGACTAGTAGCCTAGAGACCCAGTACTTC. Translated, it gives CASRTSSLETQYF.

The rearrangement uses TRBV19 and TRBJ2-5; no firm D call. The CDR3 length is 15 residues. Germline V gene lookup returns CDR1 LNHDA and CDR2 SQIVND (reference sequence). Trimming shortened V by 1 base and J by 5 bases, and 14 bases separated the two germline ends. Written as DNA, the CDR3 is TGTGCCAGTAGTATAGGGACGGTGGCAGAGGAGACCCAGTACTTC. Translating gives CASSIGTVAEETQYF.

The rearrangement uses TRBV5-6 and TRBJ1-2; TRBD1 aligns across 9 bases. CDR1 and CDR2 from the germline V gene are SGHDT and YYEEEE. The CDR3 consists of 17 residues. V was pared by 0 bases and J by 3 bases, with 9 bases of the junction left unmatched. CDR3 loop: CASSLETGGFADYGYTF. In DNA form, the CDR3 reads TGTGCCAGCAGCTTGGAAACAGGGGGCTTTGCGGACTATGGCTACACCTTC.

The rearrangement joins TRBV5-4 to TRBJ2-3; 8 positions match TRBD2. CDR3 length equals 16 residues. Germline-derived CDR1 and CDR2 are SGHNT and YYREEE (reference sequence). Trimming at V came to 4 bases and at J to 1 base, leaving 8 bases not matched to a gene. The CDR3 sequence: CASSQKREWGTDTQYF. Written as DNA, the CDR3 is TGTGCCAGCAGCCAAAAGCGGGAGTGGGGCACAGATACGCAGTATTTT. The complete variable domain, with remaining parts taken from reference TRBV5-4 and TRBJ2-3, reads ETGVTQSPTHLIKTRGQQVTLRCSSQSGHNTVSWYQQALGQGPQFIFQYYREEENGRGNFPPRFSGLQFPNYSSELNVNALELDDSALYLCASSQKREWGTDTQYFGPGTRLTVL.

This clone was recorded a few times. V and J are TRBV15 and TRBJ2-1, with TRBD2 as a possible D gene (6 bases). This CDR3 has 15 residues. Germline CDR1 is LNHNV and CDR2 is YYDKDF (reference sequence). The germline V and J ends were trimmed by 1 base and 5 bases, with 12 bases remaining between them. The CDR3 reads CATSRAGLQDNEQFF. The CDR3 nucleotides read TGTGCCACCAGCAGAGCAGGACTACAGGACAATGAGCAGTTCTTC. The full variable domain, completed using reference TRBV15 and TRBJ2-1, is DAMVIQNPRYQVTQFGKPVTLSCSQTLNHNVMYWYQQKSSQAPKLLFHYYDKDFNNEADTPDNFQSRRPNTSFCFLDIRSPGLGDTAMYLCATSRAGLQDNEQFFGPGTRLTVL.

This clone has more than one count but fewer than ten. The chain employs TRBV28 and TRBJ1-5; D gene ambiguous. This CDR3 is built from 17 residues. V was pared by 5 bases and J by 0 bases, with 17 bases between. The V gene's germline CDR1 is MDHEN and CDR2 SYDVKM. The CDR3 spells CASSPTDGKYSNQPQHF. DNA for the CDR3: TGTGCCAGCAGTCCCACCGACGGGAAATATAGCAATCAGCCCCAGCATTTT.

The genes are TRBV6-5 and TRBJ2-3; D unclear. CDR3 size: 14 residues. The V end lost 0 bases, the J end lost 3 bases, and 7 bases lay between the germline ends. Germline V lookup: CDR1 MNHEY, CDR2 SVGAGI. Written as DNA, the CDR3 is TGTGCCAGCAGTTACTCTGTAGGGACAGATACGCAGTATTTT. Translation gives CASSYSVGTDTQYF.

Notes on this clone: The identical CDR3 is also encoded by other nucleotide sequences in the sample. This chain uses TRBV27 with TRBJ2-6; TRBD2 agrees at 13 bases. The germline CDR1 and CDR2 sequences are MNHEY and SMNVEV (reference sequence). With 6 bases clipped from V and 0 bases from J, the junction kept 5 bases outside the gene matches. The CDR3 is 18 amino acids. CDR3 nucleotides: TGTGCCAGCAGCTTACGGACTAGCGGGAGCTCTGGGGCCAACGTCCTGACTTTC. This gives the protein CASSLRTSGSSGANVLTF.

The chain has TRBV28 and TRBJ1-1; 7 bases are a match to TRBD1. The CDR3 runs to 15 residues. Germline V gene data show CDR1 as MDHEN and CDR2 as SYDVKM. Losses at the gene ends were 5 bases for V and 1 base for J; bases not matched to a gene: 7. The CDR3 DNA is TGTGCCAGCAGTCCTCCGGGACAGTGGAACACTGAAGCTTTCTTT. This sequence encodes CASSPPGQWNTEAFF.

There are a few counts of this clone. This CDR3 reads CASSLVSDNEQFF. CDR3 DNA sequence: TGTGCCAGCAGCTTGGTTTCGGACAATGAGCAGTTCTTC. The chain carries TRBV5-4 and TRBJ2-1; D not certain. The germline CDR1 and CDR2 sequences are SGHNT and YYREEE (reference sequence). The CDR3 extends over 13 amino acids. Trimming stripped 0 bases from V and 5 bases from J, with 6 bases between.

This sequence joins TRBV15 and TRBJ1-5; TRBD1 matches 7 bases. J was trimmed by 2 bases and V by 1 base; bases with no gene match: 5. There are 16 residues in the CDR3. Looked up from germline, CDR1 is LNHNV and CDR2 is YYDKDF (reference sequence). DNA of the CDR3: TGTGCCACCAGCAGAGGGGCAGGGGGAGGCAATCAGCCCCAGCATTTT. Amino acid sequence: CATSRGAGGGNQPQHF.

This clone was seen more than once but under ten times. The chain joins TRBV11-2 to TRBJ1-5; 9 bases line up with TRBD1. The CDR3 totals 14 residues. Germline CDR1 SGHAT, CDR2 FQNNGV. V shed 5 bases, J shed 6 bases, and the junction held 5 bases outside the gene matches. The CDR3, as DNA: TGTGCCAGCAGCCGGGACAGGGCTCGTCAGCCCCAGCATTTT. It encodes CASSRDRARQPQHF.

This clone was seen a few times. The V gene is TRBV7-6, the J gene TRBJ2-6, with D maybe TRBD1 (6 bases). The CDR3 is 18 residues long. Germline CDR1 is SGHVS and CDR2 is FNYEAQ. V lost 5 bases and J lost 0, with 17 bases in between. For the CDR3, the DNA is TGTGCCAGCAGCCTAGGGGACAAGGTAACCTCTGGGGCCAACGTCCTGACTTTC. It is translated as CASSLGDKVTSGANVLTF.

V usage is TRBV12-5 and J usage is TRBJ2-3; no firm D call. CDR3 length: 15 amino acids. Between the trimmed V and J ends, which lost 4 bases and 2 bases, there was a span of 13 bases. Germline assignment: CDR1 LGHNT and CDR2 FRNRAP. CDR3 DNA sequence: TGTGCTAGTGGTTCCGAGAAAGGTTACACAGATACGCAGTATTTT. It encodes CASGSEKGYTDTQYF. Full variable domain (remainder filled in from reference TRBV12-5 and TRBJ2-3): DARVTQTPRHKVTEMGQEVTMRCQPILGHNTVFWYRQTMMQGLELLAYFRNRAPLDDSGMPKDRFSAEMPDATLATLKIQPSEPRDSAVYFCASGSEKGYTDTQYFGPGTRLTVL.